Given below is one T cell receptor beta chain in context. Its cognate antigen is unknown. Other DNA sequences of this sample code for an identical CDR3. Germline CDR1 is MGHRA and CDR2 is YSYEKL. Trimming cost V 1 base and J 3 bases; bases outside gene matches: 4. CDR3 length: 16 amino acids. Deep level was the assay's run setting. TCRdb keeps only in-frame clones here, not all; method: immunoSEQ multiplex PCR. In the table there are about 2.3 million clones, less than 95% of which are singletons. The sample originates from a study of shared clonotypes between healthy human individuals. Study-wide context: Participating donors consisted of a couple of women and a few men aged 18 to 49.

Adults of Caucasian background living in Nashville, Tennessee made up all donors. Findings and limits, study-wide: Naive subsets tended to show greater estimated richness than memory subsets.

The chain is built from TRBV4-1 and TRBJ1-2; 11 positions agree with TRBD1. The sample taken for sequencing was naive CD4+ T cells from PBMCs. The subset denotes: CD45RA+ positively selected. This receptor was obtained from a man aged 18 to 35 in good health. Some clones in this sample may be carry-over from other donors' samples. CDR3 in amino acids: CASSQGTGGADYGYTF. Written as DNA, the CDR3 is TGCGCCAGCAGCCAAGGGACAGGGGGCGCGGACTATGGCTACACCTTC.